The clone carrying this T cell receptor beta chain was detected only a few times. Primers used in a second PCR of about 6 to 12 cycles were a sample-barcoded 5' primer and a J-beta primer mix. Via MiXCR, TCRdb re-called the 5' RACE reads, giving one row per CDR3 protein. The sample lists about 1.8 million distinct CDR3 sequences, around half occurring once. This specimen comes from a study of blood T cells in healthy people across ages. Isolation per sample recovered at least 7 million PBMCs. The sequence derives from a woman aged 40 to 50 in good health. Material for sequencing was blood.

CDR3 in DNA: TGCAGTGCAGGGGTGCAGGGCCCTGAGACCCAGTACTTC. It translates to CSAGVQGPETQYF. This chain joins TRBV20-1 and TRBJ2-5, with a weak D call TRBD1 (5 bases). The germline gives CDR1 DFQATT, CDR2 SNEGSKA (reference sequence). The length of the CDR3 is 13 residues. V was trimmed by 6 bases and J by 5 bases, leaving 16 bases between them.